This TCR beta chain was sequenced for a study of T cell responses to AZD1222 COVID-19 vaccine. TCRdb's copy holds only in-frame clones and misses some; the assay was immunoSEQ multiplex PCR. The table includes some 130,000 clones, 90% detected once. Trimming took off 7 bases at V and 1 base at J, with 12 bases between the two ends. CDR3 length: 14 residues. The germline V gene encodes CDR1 LGHDT and CDR2 YNNKEL (reference sequence). This sample comprised peripheral blood, obtained on day 0 of AZD1222 vaccination. The rearrangement links TRBV3-1 (or the pseudogene TRBV3-2) to TRBJ2-3, with D tentatively TRBD1 or TRBD2 (5 bases each). The receptor was derived from an adult in good health. The CDR3 loop reads CASTTGGGTDTQYF. For the CDR3, the DNA is TGTGCCAGCACTACTGGGGGAGGCACAGATACGCAGTATTTT.